This T cell receptor (beta chain) appears in the sequencing data of a study of cytomegalovirus exposure and HLA in healthy donors. Findings of the study overall: 87-base-pair reads could not separate some V segments, including TRBV6-2 and TRBV6-3.

13 Jbeta primers and 60 Vbeta primers were used for the PCR. Here immunoSEQ multiplex PCR was the method, and the copy in TCRdb shows in-frame clones only, minus some. The table has 130,000 to 150,000 clones, around 75% seen once; the top ten hold roughly 2.9%. Comments on this clone: Its matching antigen is unknown.

Looked up from germline, CDR1 is MNHNS and CDR2 is SASEGT. V was pared by 4 bases and J by 5 bases, with 20 bases between. The CDR3 contains 16 residues. Sequenced: PBMCs. The receptor was derived from a woman aged 25 to 39 in good health and CMV-seronegative. V usage is TRBV6-1 and J usage is TRBJ1-2; unclear D gene. In nucleotides, the CDR3 is TGTGCCAGCAGTGCGGTGGAGGGAGTCGGCCCGTATGGCTACACCTTC. Translation: CASSAVEGVGPYGYTF.